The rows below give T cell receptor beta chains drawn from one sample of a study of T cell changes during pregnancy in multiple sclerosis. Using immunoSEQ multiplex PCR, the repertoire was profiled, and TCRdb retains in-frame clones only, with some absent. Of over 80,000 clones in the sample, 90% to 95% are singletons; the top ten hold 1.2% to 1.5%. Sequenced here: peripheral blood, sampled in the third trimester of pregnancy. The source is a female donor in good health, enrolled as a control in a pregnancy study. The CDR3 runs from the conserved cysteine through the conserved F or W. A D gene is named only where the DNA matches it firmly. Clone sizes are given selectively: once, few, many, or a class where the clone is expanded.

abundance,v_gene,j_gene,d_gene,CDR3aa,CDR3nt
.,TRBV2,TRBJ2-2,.,CASSAGVSSTGELFF,TGTGCCAGCAGTGCAGGGGTGTCTTCCACCGGGGAGCTGTTTTTT
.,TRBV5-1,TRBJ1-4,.,CASSLGPGSNEKLFF,TGCGCCAGCAGCTTGGGTCCAGGATCGAATGAAAAACTGTTTTTT
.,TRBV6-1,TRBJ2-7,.,CASGGGQGYEQYF,TGTGCCAGCGGTGGGGGGCAGGGCTACGAGCAGTACTTC
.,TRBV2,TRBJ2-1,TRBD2,CASSESPAGGSGEQFF,TGTGCCAGCAGTGAAAGCCCAGCGGGAGGCTCGGGTGAGCAGTTCTTC
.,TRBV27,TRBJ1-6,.,CASSWQGSSPLHF,TGTGCCAGCAGTTGGCAGGGAAGTTCACCCCTCCACTTT
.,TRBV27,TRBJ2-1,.,CASKGGGGRNNEQFF,TGTGCCAGCAAAGGAGGGGGGGGGAGGAACAATGAGCAGTTCTTC
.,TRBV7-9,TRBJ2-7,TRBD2,CASSLEGLAGSEQYF,TGTGCCAGCAGCTTAGAGGGACTAGCGGGCTCCGAGCAGTACTTC
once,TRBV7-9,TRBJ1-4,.,CASSSLKTRGKLFF,TGTGCCAGCAGCTCCCTAAAGACCAGGGGAAAACTGTTTTTT
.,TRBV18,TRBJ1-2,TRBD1,CASSLTRGRSSYGYTF,TGTGCCAGCTCACTGACTAGGGGGCGCTCAAGTTATGGCTACACCTTC
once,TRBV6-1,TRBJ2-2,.,CASSADRPTGELFF,TGTGCCAGCAGTGCCGACAGGCCAACCGGGGAGCTGTTTTTT
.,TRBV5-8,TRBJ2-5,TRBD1,CASSLGLGQGDSETQYF,TGTGCCAGCAGCTTAGGTTTGGGACAGGGCGATTCGGAGACCCAGTACTTC
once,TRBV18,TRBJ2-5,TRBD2,CASSPRVDSGRTETQYF,TGTGCCAGCTCACCAAGGGTCGATAGCGGGAGGACCGAGACCCAGTACTTC
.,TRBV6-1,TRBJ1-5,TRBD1,CASSESNRGSGQPQHF,TGTGCCAGCAGTGAATCCAACAGGGGTTCGGGGCAGCCCCAGCATTTT
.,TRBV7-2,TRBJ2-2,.,CASSPVTGELFF,TGTGCCAGCAGCCCCGTCACCGGGGAGCTGTTTTTT
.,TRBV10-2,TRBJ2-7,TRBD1,CASRGTDSYEQYF,TGCGCCAGCAGGGGGACAGACTCCTACGAGCAGTACTTC
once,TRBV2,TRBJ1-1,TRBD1,CASSGQGTEAFF,TGTGCCAGCAGTGGACAGGGGACTGAAGCTTTCTTT
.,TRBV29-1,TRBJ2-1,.,CSILPTNSPDNEQFF,TGCAGCATCTTGCCCACTAACTCCCCTGACAATGAGCAGTTCTTC
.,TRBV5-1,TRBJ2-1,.,CASSLTAYNEQFF,TGCGCCAGCAGCCTGACAGCTTACAATGAGCAGTTCTTC
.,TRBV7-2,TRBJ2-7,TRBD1,CASSRDSLGQYF,TGTGCCAGCAGCCGGGACAGCCTGGGGCAGTACTTC
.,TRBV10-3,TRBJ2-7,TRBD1,CAISESGTGGEPDEQYF,TGTGCCATCAGTGAGTCTGGGACAGGGGGCGAACCGGATGAGCAGTACTTC
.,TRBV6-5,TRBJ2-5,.,CASSGLREGETQYF,TGTGCCAGCAGCGGACTCCGAGAAGGGGAGACCCAGTACTTC
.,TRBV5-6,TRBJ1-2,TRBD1,CASSLSGTVYVYGYTF,TGTGCCAGCAGCTTGTCTGGGACAGTCTATGTTTATGGCTACACCTTC
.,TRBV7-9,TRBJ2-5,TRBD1,CASSLGGTGKETQYF,TGTGCCAGCAGCTTAGGGGGGACAGGGAAAGAGACCCAGTACTTC
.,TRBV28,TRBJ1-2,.,CASSSGYLYGYTF,TGTGCCAGCAGTTCGGGTTACCTCTATGGCTACACCTTC
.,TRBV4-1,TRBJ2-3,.,CASSQLSSTDTQYF,TGCGCCAGCAGCCAGCTTAGTAGCACAGATACGCAGTATTTT
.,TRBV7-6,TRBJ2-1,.,CASSPGGPGNEQFF,TGTGCCAGCAGCCCCGGAGGGCCAGGCAATGAGCAGTTCTTC
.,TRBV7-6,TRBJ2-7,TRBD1,CASSFQGELGEQYF,TGTGCCAGCAGCTTCCAGGGGGAACTCGGCGAGCAGTACTTC
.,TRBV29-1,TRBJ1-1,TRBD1,CSVGRTGAGTEAFF,TGCAGCGTTGGACGTACAGGGGCAGGCACTGAAGCTTTCTTT
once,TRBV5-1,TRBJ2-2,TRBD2,CASSYSGANTGELFF,TGCGCCAGCAGCTACAGCGGGGCCAACACCGGGGAGCTGTTTTTT
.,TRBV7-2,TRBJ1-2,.,CASSFTGSHGYTF,TGTGCCAGCAGCTTCACAGGGTCCCACGGCTACACCTTC
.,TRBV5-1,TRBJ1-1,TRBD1,CASSEQGAGTEAFF,TGCGCCAGCTCTGAACAGGGGGCGGGGACTGAAGCTTTCTTT
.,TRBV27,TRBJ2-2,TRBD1,CASNRGPGTGGGNTGELFF,TGTGCCAGCAACCGTGGTCCCGGGACAGGGGGCGGGAACACCGGGGAGCTGTTTTTT
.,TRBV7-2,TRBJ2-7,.,CASSQSGPRSLEQYF,TGTGCCAGCAGCCAATCCGGTCCGAGGAGCCTCGAGCAGTACTTC
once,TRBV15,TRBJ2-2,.,CATSRDRATGGELFF,TGTGCCACCAGCAGAGACAGGGCTACTGGCGGGGAGCTGTTTTTT
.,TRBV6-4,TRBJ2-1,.,CASSVEAEGNEQFF,TGTGCCAGCAGTGTGGAAGCGGAGGGTAATGAGCAGTTCTTC
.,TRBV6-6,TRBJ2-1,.,CASKEGDGGLNEQFF,TGTGCCAGCAAGGAGGGAGACGGAGGACTCAATGAGCAGTTCTTC
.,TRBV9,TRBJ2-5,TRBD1,CASSPWDSIRETQYF,TGTGCCAGCAGCCCCTGGGACAGTATCAGAGAGACCCAGTACTTC
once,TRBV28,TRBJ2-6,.,CASSSETVSGANVLTF,TGTGCCAGCAGTTCAGAGACAGTCTCTGGGGCCAACGTCCTGACTTTC
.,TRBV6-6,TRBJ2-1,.,CASSRRMGSNEQFF,TGTGCCAGCAGTCGTCGAATGGGCTCTAATGAGCAGTTCTTC
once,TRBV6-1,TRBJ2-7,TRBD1,CASSEATGAGSEQYF,TGTGCCAGCAGTGAGGCCACAGGGGCGGGCAGCGAGCAGTACTTC
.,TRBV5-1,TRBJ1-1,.,CASSLASQGEAFF,TGCGCCAGCAGCTTGGCAAGTCAGGGGGAAGCTTTCTTT
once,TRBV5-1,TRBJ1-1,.,CASSLAAGNTEAFF,TGCGCCAGCAGCTTGGCGGCGGGGAACACTGAAGCTTTCTTT